The source of this TCR beta chain is a study of blood T cell repertoires in COVID-19. For the study at large: In each case, the material was cDNA or gDNA derived from T cells, B-cell-depleted T cells, or PBMCs.

Germline CDR1 DFQATT, CDR2 SNEGSKA (reference sequence). The ends were cut back, 6 bases at V and 7 bases at J, with 12 bases in the middle. The CDR3 covers 11 residues. Those enrolled, adults aged roughly 18 to 90 years, came from 25 or so US areas. Participant-reported clinical history was the basis for cohort assignment. Cohort 3 donors counted as recovered after two negative PCRs, clearance, or resolved symptoms. Here immunoSEQ multiplex PCR was the method, and the copy in TCRdb shows in-frame clones only, minus some. The sample consists of hundreds of thousands of clones, 70% to 90% of them appearing once. This clone appeared once.

The TCR comes from a woman in her sixties or seventies who had recovered from COVID-19. The J gene is TRBJ1-2, the V gene TRBV20-1; no firm D call. Sample: PBMCs or T cells enriched from blood (not recorded which). CDR3 residues: CSAVSLLGYTF. CDR3 nucleotides: TGCAGTGCGGTTTCCCTACTTGGCTACACCTTC.